A single sample is the source of the 12 T cell receptor beta chains below, sequenced in a study of blood T cell repertoires in COVID-19. Profiling relied on immunoSEQ multiplex PCR, and the TCRdb table lists in-frame clones only, not all of them. The sample records under 130,000 clones, about 85% being singletons. Sequencing used peripheral blood. These receptors were collected from a human donor in a cohort sampled during active COVID-19.

This clone was seen a few times. The V call is TRBV6-1, the J call TRBJ1-5; TRBD1 matches at 9 bases. V lost 3 bases and J lost 6; bases outside the gene matches: 3. Germline V gene sequence: CDR1 MNHNS, CDR2 SASEGT. The length of the CDR3 is 14 residues. CDR3 amino acids: CASSEGTGFQPQHF. The CDR3 DNA reads as TGTGCCAGCAGTGAGGGGACAGGGTTTCAGCCCCAGCATTTT.

The rearrangement uses TRBV27 and TRBJ1-4; 11 bases match TRBD1. The CDR3 extends over 17 amino acids. Germline V gene lookup returns CDR1 MNHEY and CDR2 SMNVEV (reference sequence). After removal of 2 bases from V and 4 bases from J, the junction contained 6 bases not matched to a gene. The CDR3 loop is CASSLTPGTGGNEKLFF. The CDR3 coding sequence is TGTGCCAGCAGTTTAACCCCCGGGACAGGGGGTAATGAAAAACTGTTTTTT.

This clone was counted a single time. V and J are TRBV5-5 and TRBJ2-2; 7 bases agree with TRBD2. J lost 5 bases, V lost 0 bases, and 10 bases had no gene match. The CDR3 is 17 amino acids. Germline V gives CDR1 SGHKS, CDR2 YYEKEE (reference sequence). Here the CDR3 reads CASSLVPSGERTGELFF. Here the CDR3 DNA reads TGTGCCAGCAGCTTGGTGCCCAGCGGGGAACGTACCGGGGAGCTGTTTTTT.

This clone was detected only a few times. V is TRBV28 and J is TRBJ2-4; possibly TRBD1 for D (6 bases). In germline, CDR1 is MDHEN, CDR2 SYDVKM. Trimming took 5 bases from V and 9 from J, leaving 23 bases between them. The CDR3 length is 16 residues. CDR3 residues: CASSHGDRVTRGIQYF. DNA for the CDR3: TGTGCCAGCAGTCACGGGGACCGGGTAACCAGGGGCATTCAGTACTTC. Combining the CDR3 with reference TRBV28 and TRBJ2-4 gives the whole variable domain DVKVTQSSRYLVKRTGEKVFLECVQDMDHENMFWYRQDPGLGLRLIYFSYDVKMKEKGDIPEGYSVSREKKERFSLILESASTNQTSMYLCASSHGDRVTRGIQYFGAGTRLSVL.

V and J are TRBV24-1 and TRBJ2-1; the match to TRBD1 covers 10 bases. J was trimmed by 4 bases and V by 5 bases; bases with no gene match: 7. This CDR3 has 16 residues. Per the germline V gene, CDR1 is KGHDR and CDR2 is SFDVKD. The CDR3 nucleotides are TGTGCCACCAGTGGACAGGGGGCCCTCCAATACAATGAGCAGTTCTTC. It yields the protein CATSGQGALQYNEQFF.

Remarks on this clone: This same CDR3 is encoded by further DNA sequences in the sample. The chain combines TRBV20-1 with TRBJ2-1; the D gene is possibly TRBD2 (7 bases). CDR1 and CDR2 (germline): DFQATT, SNEGSKA (reference sequence). This CDR3 has 9 residues. CDR3 sequence: CRGRGEQFF. CDR3 in DNA: TGCAGGGGGAGGGGGGAGCAGTTCTTC.

The CDR3 is CASSDTRQANYGYTF. CDR3 DNA: TGTGCCAGCAGCGACACGCGACAGGCTAACTATGGCTACACCTTC. The V gene is TRBV6-6, the J gene TRBJ1-2, with TRBD1 as a possible D gene (6 bases). Per the germline V gene, CDR1 is MNHNY and CDR2 is SVGAGI (reference sequence). The V and J ends lost 6 bases and 0 bases respectively, with 14 bases between them. The CDR3 loop spans 15 amino acids.

The chain couples TRBV2 to TRBJ2-1; TRBD2 might be the D (5 bases). Germline V gene lookup returns CDR1 SNHLY and CDR2 FYNNEI. The CDR3 is made up of 14 amino acids. Trimming cost V 7 bases and J 5 bases, with 15 bases left between them. CDR3 protein: CASTLSETNNEQFF. The CDR3 DNA reads as TGTGCCAGCACCCTGTCGGAGACTAACAATGAGCAGTTCTTC.

The chain links TRBV11-2 to TRBJ2-7, with 7 bases identical to TRBD2. Unmatched junction bases numbered 3, after V lost 1 base and J lost 3 bases. The CDR3 runs to 14 residues. Germline V CDR1 and CDR2: SGHAT, FQNNGV. Here the CDR3 reads CASSLAGGNYEQYF. The CDR3 DNA sequence: TGTGCCAGCAGCTTAGCCGGGGGGAACTACGAGCAGTACTTC.

This sequence joins TRBV5-6 and TRBJ1-5, with unresolved D. The CDR3 totals 14 residues. V lost 2 bases and J lost 4, with 10 bases in between. The V gene's germline CDR1 is SGHDT and CDR2 YYEEEE. CDR3 DNA sequence: TGTGCCAGCAGCTTCGGAGGGCAAAATCAGCCCCAGCATTTT. Its translation is CASSFGGQNQPQHF.

CDR3 region: CAWNRDRGNGYTF. The DNA for the CDR3 is TGTGCCTGGAACCGGGACAGGGGTAATGGCTACACCTTC. The chain joins TRBV30 to TRBJ1-2; TRBD1 aligns across 10 bases. The CDR3 has 13 residues. V shed 4 bases, J shed 6 bases, and the junction held 5 bases outside the gene matches. Germline values: CDR1 GTSNPN, CDR2 SVGIG (reference sequence).

This chain uses TRBV7-9 with TRBJ1-2, with D perhaps matching TRBD1 (5 bases). The ends were cut back, 2 bases at V and 0 bases at J, with 13 bases in the middle. The V gene's germline CDR1 is SEHNR and CDR2 FQNEAQ (reference sequence). The CDR3 runs to 16 residues. DNA of the CDR3: TGTGCCAGCAGCTTATATACGACAGAAGCTAACTATGGCTACACCTTC. It encodes CASSLYTTEANYGYTF.